This T cell receptor (beta chain) was identified during a study of OX40 agonist ivuxolimab in advanced cancers. Overall study context: People who had prior anti-PD-1, anti-PD-L1 or anti-CTLA-4 therapy could take part, and approximately 43% had some. Study-level findings and limits: Dosing at 0.1 to 3.0 mg/kg was accompanied by clonal expansion of CD4+ and CD8+ blood T cells by week 6. In general, CD8+ T cells held more expanded clones than CD4+ did, on average.

Samples of blood were obtained at baseline, on cycle 4 day 1, and on cycle 7 day 1. Sequencing was performed with immunoSEQ multiplex PCR; in TCRdb, only in-frame clones are kept and a portion is missing. The sample holds under 65,000 clones, nearly 90% seen once. The V end was cut by 0 bases, the J end by 7 bases, with 7 bases between. The length of the CDR3 is 13 residues. Germline assignment: CDR1 SGHDN and CDR2 FVKESK. About this clone: The antigen remains undetermined.

The receptor comes from an adult with an advanced solid tumor such as melanoma, head and neck, liver or kidney cancer. The sample in question was CD4+ or CD8+ T cells sorted from blood, obtained in a trial of the OX40 agonist ivuxolimab. This chain uses TRBV14 with TRBJ2-1, with D unresolved. The DNA for the CDR3 is TGTGCCAGCAGCCAAGATAGCATGAATGAGCAGTTCTTC. It yields the protein CASSQDSMNEQFF.